The 28 T cell receptor beta chains listed next were all sequenced from one sample in a study of T cells in Graves' hyperthyroidism and ophthalmopathy. There were TCR beta CDR3 regions amplified from RNA transcripts. HTBI primers were used for first-round RT-PCR of the TCR CDR3. TCRdb itself ran the multiplex PCR reads through MiXCR, one entry per CDR3 protein. The table lists roughly 380,000 distinct CDR3 sequences, roughly an eighth of them singletons. Sequencing was carried out using blood. The source is a woman younger than 35 with Graves' hyperthyroidism.

The table lists this clonotype with a few counts. This chain uses TRBV3-1 with TRBJ2-2, with D perhaps matching TRBD2 (6 bases). The CDR3 loop spans 16 amino acids. The germline V and J ends were trimmed by 2 bases and 7 bases, with 17 bases remaining between them. Germline lookup yields CDR1 LGHDT and CDR2 YNNKEL (reference sequence). CDR3 nucleotides: TGTGCCAGCAGCCAACTCCACTCTGGGGAGGTCGGGGAGCTGTTTTTT. Encoded protein: CASSQLHSGEVGELFF.

This rearrangement joins TRBV5-1 to TRBJ2-7, with D unclear. The J call could be wrong; TRBJ2-1 is a better fit for the DNA end. The CDR3 covers 14 residues. Germline V gives CDR1 SGHRS, CDR2 YFSETQ. CDR3 sequence: CASSPGGGAYEQFF. DNA of the CDR3: TGCGCCAGCAGCCCGGGCGGCGGAGCCTACGAGCAGTTCTTC.

This clonotype was seen a few times. This chain connects TRBV5-1 to TRBJ2-1, with 11 bases matching TRBD2. After removal of 4 bases from V and 4 bases from J, the junction contained 7 bases not matched to a gene. The CDR3 runs to 16 residues. CDR1 is SGHRS, CDR2 YFSETQ, per germline. Here the CDR3 DNA reads TGCGCCAGCAGCGCTAACCGACTAGCGGGGTACAATGAGCAGTTCTTC. This codes for CASSANRLAGYNEQFF.

This clonotype occurred many times. The chain recombines TRBV7-2 with TRBJ1-1, with 8 bases that match TRBD1. Trimming took 1 base from V and 1 from J; bases not matched to a gene: 8. This CDR3 comprises 17 residues. Germline values: CDR1 SGHTA, CDR2 FQGNSA. DNA of the CDR3: TGTGCCAGCAGCTTAGTCGGGACAGGACGCAAGAACACTGAAGCTTTCTTT. Translation gives CASSLVGTGRKNTEAFF. Combining the CDR3 with reference TRBV7-2 and TRBJ1-1 gives the whole variable domain GAGVSQSPSNKVTEKGKDVELRCDPISGHTALYWYRQSLGQGLEFLIYFQGNSAPDKSGLPSDRFSAERTGGSVSTLTIQRTQQEDSAVYLCASSLVGTGRKNTEAFFGQGTRLTVV.

This clonotype has just a few counts. Compared with germline, one end of the junction differs, possibly owing to a read error. The chain is built from TRBV27 and TRBJ2-1; the D gene is possibly TRBD2 (6 bases). CDR1 and CDR2 from the germline V gene are MNHEY and SMNVEV (reference sequence). The CDR3 has 16 amino acids. As DNA, the CDR3 is TGTGCCAGCAGTCTCTTTGGGGGGAGCTCCTACAGTGAGCAGTTCTTC. Amino acid sequence: CASSLFGGSSYSEQFF.

V and J are TRBV20-1 and TRBJ2-2; 10 bases agree with TRBD2. CDR3 length equals 14 residues. CDR1 and CDR2 (germline): DFQATT, SNEGSKA (reference sequence). The V and J ends lost 6 bases and 3 bases, in that order; junction bases with no gene match: 4. The CDR3 reads CSARTSGYTGELFF. The DNA for the CDR3 is TGCAGTGCGCGGACTAGCGGCTACACCGGGGAGCTGTTTTTT.

Many counts were recorded for this clonotype. This chain uses TRBV7-3 with TRBJ2-5; D not certain. The CDR3 loop spans 15 amino acids. CDR1 SGHTA and CDR2 FQGTGA come from the germline V gene. Trimming cost V 2 bases and J 5 bases, with 15 bases left between them. The CDR3 DNA sequence: TGTGCCAGCAGCTTAGTGGTCGGTGGGTGGGAGACCCAGTACTTC. Translation gives CASSLVVGGWETQYF.

A few counts support this clonotype. The chain carries TRBV5-1 and TRBJ1-2; possibly TRBD1 for D (5 bases). The germline V and J ends were trimmed by 0 bases and 3 bases, with 9 bases remaining between them. Germline lookup yields CDR1 SGHRS and CDR2 YFSETQ. The length of the CDR3 is 14 residues. The CDR3 protein is CASSLVIGDYGYTF. CDR3 coding DNA: TGCGCCAGCAGCTTGGTCATAGGGGACTATGGCTACACCTTC.

Turning to this clonotype: A much larger clone sits a single nucleotide away, making a read error possible. Since the CDR3 does not end with the conserved phenylalanine or tryptophan, this likely comes from a read error. The CDR3 DNA is TGTGCCAGCAGTGCCGGGACAGCCACCGGGGAGCTGTTTCTT. This codes for CASSAGTATGELFL. The rearrangement uses TRBV2 and TRBJ2-2, with 7 positions matching TRBD1. The CDR3 is made up of 14 amino acids. CDR1 SNHLY and CDR2 FYNNEI come from the germline V gene. V dropped 4 bases and J dropped 4; count of bases not matched to a gene: 3.

This clonotype has at least ten counts. This chain joins TRBV28 and TRBJ2-5; 10 nucleotides agree with TRBD1. CDR1 is MDHEN and CDR2 is SYDVKM in the germline V gene. This CDR3 region has 15 residues. V was pared by 0 bases and J by 2 bases, with 0 bases of the junction left unmatched. CDR3 protein: CASSLWDRGQETQYF. DNA of the CDR3: TGTGCCAGCAGTTTATGGGACAGGGGGCAAGAGACCCAGTACTTC.

This clonotype was detected many times. The chain carries TRBV27 and TRBJ2-1, with a weak D call TRBD2 (6 bases). V lost 3 bases, J lost 9 bases, and 18 bases lay in between. The CDR3 is made up of 15 amino acids. Germline V gene sequence: CDR1 MNHEY, CDR2 SMNVEV (reference sequence). DNA of the CDR3: TGTGCCAGCAGTTTTTTGGAGGGGCCCGATGGTGAGCAGTTCTTC. Its protein product is CASSFLEGPDGEQFF.

This chain uses TRBV5-1 with TRBJ2-3, with D possibly matching TRBD1 (6 bases). Germline V gene lookup returns CDR1 SGHRS and CDR2 YFSETQ. The CDR3 totals 15 residues. The V end lost 7 bases, the J end lost 0 bases, and 15 bases lay between the germline ends. The DNA for the CDR3 is TGCGCCAGCCGGACCGGGACACATAGCACAGATACGCAGTATTTT. This gives the protein CASRTGTHSTDTQYF.

CDR3 in amino acids: CASSSLAGVLDTQYF. The CDR3 region has the DNA TGTGCCAGCAGTTCTTTAGCGGGAGTATTAGATACGCAGTATTTT. The rearrangement links TRBV27 to TRBJ2-3; TRBD2 aligns across 9 bases. The CDR3 extends over 15 amino acids. Germline loops: CDR1 MNHEY, CDR2 SMNVEV (reference sequence). After removal of 4 bases from V and 5 bases from J, the junction contained 7 bases not matched to a gene.

This clonotype showed up many times. The chain carries TRBV20-1 and TRBJ2-5; 13 bases map to TRBD2. V lost 6 bases to trimming and J lost 4 bases; unmatched junction nucleotides: 8. The CDR3 length is 15 residues. Germline V gene sequence: CDR1 DFQATT, CDR2 SNEGSKA (reference sequence). CDR3 DNA: TGCAGTGCCCGGGGACTAGCGGGAAATTTAGAGACCCAGTACTTC. Amino acid sequence: CSARGLAGNLETQYF.

This clonotype was observed at least ten times. This chain links TRBV12-3 or TRBV12-4 with TRBJ2-3, with TRBD2 identical over 15 bases. The CDR3 is 16 amino acids. With 5 bases clipped from V and 6 bases from J, the junction kept 6 bases outside the gene matches. CDR3 loop: CASSRGLAGGFDTQYF. CDR3 nucleotide sequence: TGTGCCAGCAGTCGAGGACTAGCGGGAGGGTTTGATACGCAGTATTTT.

The table lists this clonotype with many counts. This rearrangement joins TRBV20-1 to TRBJ2-7; TRBD1 matches 7 bases. This CDR3 contains 14 residues. V lost 0 bases to trimming and J lost 2 bases; unmatched junction nucleotides: 4. CDR1 is DFQATT, CDR2 SNEGSKA, per germline (reference sequence). CDR3 residues: CSARDGTAAYEQYF. CDR3 in DNA: TGCAGTGCTAGAGATGGGACAGCTGCCTACGAGCAGTACTTC.

This clonotype was observed at least ten times. This chain joins TRBV10-2 and TRBJ1-2, with 9 bases lining up with TRBD1. Per the germline V gene, CDR1 is WSHSY and CDR2 is SAAADI. The CDR3 contains 15 residues. V shed 6 bases and J 1 base; nucleotides not matched to a gene: 6. This CDR3 is CASRTGTGLNYGYTF. The DNA of the CDR3 is TGCGCCAGCAGGACCGGGACAGGGCTTAACTATGGCTACACCTTC.

This chain uses TRBV27 with TRBJ2-5; no firm D call. This CDR3 is 15 amino acids long. Germline CDR1 MNHEY, CDR2 SMNVEV (reference sequence). V shed 5 bases and J shed 0 bases, with 13 bases lying between them. The CDR3 DNA is TGTGCCAGCAGTAAAGGCCAGGCCGACCAAGAGACCCAGTACTTC. This sequence encodes CASSKGQADQETQYF.

This clonotype showed up just a few times. The chain links TRBV6-1 to TRBJ1-4; 8 bases agree with TRBD1. CDR1 and CDR2 (germline): MNHNS, SASEGT. CDR3 length: 15 residues. V was pared by 2 bases and J by 7 bases, with 6 bases of the junction left unmatched. CDR3 sequence: CASSEIADRAEKLFF. The CDR3 DNA sequence: TGTGCCAGCAGTGAAATAGCGGACAGGGCTGAAAAACTGTTTTTT.

This clonotype was counted a few times. This sequence joins TRBV6-1 and TRBJ1-5; D gene unclear. Germline lookup yields CDR1 MNHNS and CDR2 SASEGT. Trimming stripped 4 bases from V and 0 bases from J, with 13 bases between. CDR3 size: 16 residues. The CDR3 nucleotides read TGTGCCAGCAGTGTTAAGTCTTGGAATAGCAATCAGCCCCAGCATTTT. Protein: CASSVKSWNSNQPQHF.

This clonotype was counted many times. The chain carries TRBV7-9 and TRBJ1-1, with TRBD1 matching over 7 bases. CDR1 and CDR2 (germline): SEHNR, FQNEAQ (reference sequence). This CDR3 contains 15 residues. The V and J ends lost 5 bases and 2 bases, in that order; junction bases with no gene match: 8. As DNA, the CDR3 is TGTGCCAGCAGCGCCCCTAGGACAGGTAACACTGAAGCTTTCTTT. Translated: CASSAPRTGNTEAFF.

This clonotype has a count of ten or more. V gene TRBV6-2 or TRBV6-3 combines with J gene TRBJ2-5; 13 bases match TRBD2. This CDR3 is built from 16 residues. Germline CDR1 reads MNHEY; CDR2 reads SVGEGT. The junction had 5 bases not matched to a gene; V was cut back by 4 bases and J by 3 bases. CDR3 region: CASSSGLAGEEETQYF. CDR3 DNA sequence: TGTGCCAGCAGTTCCGGACTAGCGGGAGAAGAAGAGACCCAGTACTTC.

The chain combines TRBV11-2 with TRBJ2-1, with D maybe TRBD2 (6 bases). Germline loops: CDR1 SGHAT, CDR2 FQNNGV. Trimming removed 0 bases at V and 9 bases at J, with 9 bases between. The CDR3 runs to 13 residues. The CDR3 loop reads CASSLDRRGEQFF. CDR3 nucleotides: TGTGCCAGCAGCTTAGATCGGAGGGGTGAGCAGTTCTTC.

At least ten counts were recorded for this clonotype. The chain carries TRBV28 and TRBJ2-5; 7 bases agree with TRBD2. Trimming took 5 bases from V and 4 from J; bases not matched to a gene: 4. The germline V gene has CDR1 MDHEN and CDR2 SYDVKM. The CDR3 is 13 amino acids. The CDR3 DNA follows: TGTGCCAGCAGTACCAGACTAGCAGAGACCCAGTACTTC. Translation: CASSTRLAETQYF.

In regard to this clonotype: This may stem from a read error, because a much larger clone lies one nucleotide away. The V and J genes are TRBV15 and TRBJ1-5; no clear D. From germline, CDR1 is LNHNV and CDR2 YYDKDF (reference sequence). The CDR3 is made up of 14 amino acids. The DNA of the CDR3 is TGTGCCACCAGCAGAGGAGTTGGCAAACAGCCCCAGCATTTT. It is translated as CATSRGVGKQPQHF.

This clonotype has only a few counts. The chain couples TRBV25-1 to TRBJ2-1, with TRBD2 matching 14 bases. Germline lookup yields CDR1 MGHDK and CDR2 SYGVNS. This CDR3 spans 19 amino acids. Losses at the gene ends were 1 base for V and 0 bases for J; bases not matched to a gene: 5. DNA for the CDR3: TGTGCCAGCAGTGAATTGGGACTAGCGGGAGACCGCTCCTACAATGAGCAGTTCTTC. Translating gives CASSELGLAGDRSYNEQFF.

This clonotype has ten or more counts. The chain recombines TRBV7-2 with TRBJ1-6; 11 positions agree with TRBD1. The CDR3 runs to 15 residues. V dropped 6 bases and J dropped 9; count of bases not matched to a gene: 7. The germline V gene encodes CDR1 SGHTA and CDR2 FQGNSA. CDR3 nucleotides: TGTGCCAGCAGAAGGGACAGGGGGGCAATTTCACCCCTCCACTTT. Protein product: CASRRDRGAISPLHF.

This clonotype was seen more than once but under ten times. The chain uses TRBV20-1 and TRBJ2-2; D unresolved. V gave up 0 bases and J gave up 0 bases, with 11 bases separating them. Germline V gene lookup returns CDR1 DFQATT and CDR2 SNEGSKA (reference sequence). The CDR3 is 16 residues long. CDR3 coding DNA: TGCAGTGCTAGAGAAGCTCTTAACGCGAACACCGGGGAGCTGTTTTTT. Its protein product is CSAREALNANTGELFF.